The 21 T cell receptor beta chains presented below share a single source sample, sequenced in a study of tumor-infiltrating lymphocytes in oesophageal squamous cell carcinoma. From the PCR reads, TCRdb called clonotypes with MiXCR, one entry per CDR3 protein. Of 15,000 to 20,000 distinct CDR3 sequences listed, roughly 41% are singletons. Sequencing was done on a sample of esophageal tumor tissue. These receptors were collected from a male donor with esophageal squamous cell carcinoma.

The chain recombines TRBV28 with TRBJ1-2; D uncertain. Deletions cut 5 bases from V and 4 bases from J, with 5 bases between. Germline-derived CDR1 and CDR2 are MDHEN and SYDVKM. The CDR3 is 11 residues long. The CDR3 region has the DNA TGTGCCAGCAGTGGACCCTATGGCTACACCTTC. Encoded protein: CASSGPYGYTF.

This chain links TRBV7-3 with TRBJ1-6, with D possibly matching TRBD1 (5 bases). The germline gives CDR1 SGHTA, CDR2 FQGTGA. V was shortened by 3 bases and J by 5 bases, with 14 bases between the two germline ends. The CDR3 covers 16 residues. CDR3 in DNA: TGTGCCAGCAGCTTGTTTGGGCAGGGAAATAATTCACCCCTCCACTTT. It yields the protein CASSLFGQGNNSPLHF.

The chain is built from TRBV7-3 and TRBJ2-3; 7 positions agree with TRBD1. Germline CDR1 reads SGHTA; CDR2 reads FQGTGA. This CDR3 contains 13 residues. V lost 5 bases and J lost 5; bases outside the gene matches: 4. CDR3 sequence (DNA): TGTGCCAGCAGCCTCGGACAGGTAGATACGCAGTATTTT. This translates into CASSLGQVDTQYF. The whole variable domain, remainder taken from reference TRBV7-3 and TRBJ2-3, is GAGVSQTPSNKVTEKGKYVELRCDPISGHTALYWYRQSLGQGPEFLIYFQGTGAADDSGLPNDRFFAVRPEGSVSTLKIQRTERGDSAVYLCASSLGQVDTQYFGPGTRLTVL.

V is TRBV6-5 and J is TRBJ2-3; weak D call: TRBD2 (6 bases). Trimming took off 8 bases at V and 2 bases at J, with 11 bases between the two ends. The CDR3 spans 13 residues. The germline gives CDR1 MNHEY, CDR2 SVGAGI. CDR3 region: CASGTGDTDTQYF. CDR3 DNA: TGTGCCAGCGGAACGGGAGACACAGATACGCAGTATTTT.

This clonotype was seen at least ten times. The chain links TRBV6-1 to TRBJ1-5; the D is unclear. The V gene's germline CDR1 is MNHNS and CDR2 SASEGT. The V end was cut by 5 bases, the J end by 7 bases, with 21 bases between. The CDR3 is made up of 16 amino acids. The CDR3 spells CASSPDRPVVGQPQHF. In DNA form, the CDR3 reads TGTGCCAGCAGTCCAGACCGACCCGTTGTAGGACAGCCCCAGCATTTT.

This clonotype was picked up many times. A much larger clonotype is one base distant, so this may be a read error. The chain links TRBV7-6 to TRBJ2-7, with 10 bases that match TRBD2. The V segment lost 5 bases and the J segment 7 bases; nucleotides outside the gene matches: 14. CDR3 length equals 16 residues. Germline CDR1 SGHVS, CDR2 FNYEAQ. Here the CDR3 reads CASSRGVAGGNNEQYF. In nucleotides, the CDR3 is TGTGCCAGCAGCCGGGGGGTAGCGGGGGGCAACAATGAGCAGTACTTC.

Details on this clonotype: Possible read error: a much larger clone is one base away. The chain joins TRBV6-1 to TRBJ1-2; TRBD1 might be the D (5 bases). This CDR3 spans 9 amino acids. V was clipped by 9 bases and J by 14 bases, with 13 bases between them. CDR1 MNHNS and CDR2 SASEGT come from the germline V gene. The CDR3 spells CASGGGSTF. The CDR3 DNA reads TGTGCCAGTGGGGGGGGTTCTACCTTC.

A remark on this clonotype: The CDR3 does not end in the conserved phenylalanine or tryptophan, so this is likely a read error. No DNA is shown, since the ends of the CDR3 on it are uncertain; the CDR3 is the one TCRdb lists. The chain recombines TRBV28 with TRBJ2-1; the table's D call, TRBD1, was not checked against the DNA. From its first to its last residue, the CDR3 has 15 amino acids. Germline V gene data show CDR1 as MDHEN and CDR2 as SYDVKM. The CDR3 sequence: CASSSTGLYGYTFGS.

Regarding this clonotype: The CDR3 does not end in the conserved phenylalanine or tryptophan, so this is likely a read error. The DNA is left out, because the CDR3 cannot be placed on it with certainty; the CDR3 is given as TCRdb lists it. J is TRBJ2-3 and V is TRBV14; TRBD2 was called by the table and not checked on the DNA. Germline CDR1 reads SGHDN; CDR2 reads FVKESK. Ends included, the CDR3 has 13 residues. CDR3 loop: CASSLGYEQYFGP.

The CDR3, as DNA: TGTGCCAGCAGCCAGTTTGGGGATACGCAGTATTTT. Translation: CASSQFGDTQYF. The V gene is TRBV7-3, the J gene TRBJ2-3; D is unresolved. The CDR3 has 12 residues. Germline V lookup: CDR1 SGHTA, CDR2 FQGTGA. V was trimmed by 5 bases and J by 6 bases, leaving 9 bases between them.

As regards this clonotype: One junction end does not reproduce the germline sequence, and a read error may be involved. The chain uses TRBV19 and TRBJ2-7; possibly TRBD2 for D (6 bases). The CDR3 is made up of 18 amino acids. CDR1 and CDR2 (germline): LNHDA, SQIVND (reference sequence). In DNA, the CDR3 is TGTGCCAGTAGTATAGATCAGGGCAGGGCTCGGATCGGCGGGGAGCTGTATTTT. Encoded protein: CASSIDQGRARIGGELYF. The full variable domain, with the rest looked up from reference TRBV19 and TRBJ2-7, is DGGITQSPKYLFRKEGQNVTLSCEQNLNHDAMYWYRQDPGQGLRLIYYSQIVNDFQKGDIAEGYSVSREKKESFPLTVTSAQKNPTAFYLCASSIDQGRARIGGELYFGPGTRLTVT.

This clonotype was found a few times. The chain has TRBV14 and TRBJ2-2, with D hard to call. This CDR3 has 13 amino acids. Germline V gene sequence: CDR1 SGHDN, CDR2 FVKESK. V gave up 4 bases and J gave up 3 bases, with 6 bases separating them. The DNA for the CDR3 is TGTGCCAGCAGCCCACAACACACCGGGGAGCTGTTTTTT. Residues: CASSPQHTGELFF.

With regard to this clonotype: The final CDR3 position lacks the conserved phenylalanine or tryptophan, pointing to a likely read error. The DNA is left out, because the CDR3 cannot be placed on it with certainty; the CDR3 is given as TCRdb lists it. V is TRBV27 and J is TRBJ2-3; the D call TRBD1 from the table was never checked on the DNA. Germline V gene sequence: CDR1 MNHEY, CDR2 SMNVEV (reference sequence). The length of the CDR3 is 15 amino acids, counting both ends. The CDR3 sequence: CATRPLGTYEQYFGN.

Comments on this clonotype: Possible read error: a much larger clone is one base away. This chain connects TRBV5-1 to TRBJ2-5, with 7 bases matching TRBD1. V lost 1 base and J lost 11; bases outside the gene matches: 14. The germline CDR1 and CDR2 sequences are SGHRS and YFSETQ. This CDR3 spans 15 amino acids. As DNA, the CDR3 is TGCGCCAGCAGCTTGACCGGACAGGATTACAATGAGCAGTACTTC. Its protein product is CASSLTGQDYNEQYF.

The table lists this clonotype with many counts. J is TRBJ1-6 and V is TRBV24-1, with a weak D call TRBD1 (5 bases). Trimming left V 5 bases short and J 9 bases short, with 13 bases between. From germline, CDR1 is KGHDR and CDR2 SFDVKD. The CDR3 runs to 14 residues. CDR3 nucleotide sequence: TGTGCCACCAGTGCTGGAGCTGGGGGTTCACCCCTCCACTTT. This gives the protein CATSAGAGGSPLHF.

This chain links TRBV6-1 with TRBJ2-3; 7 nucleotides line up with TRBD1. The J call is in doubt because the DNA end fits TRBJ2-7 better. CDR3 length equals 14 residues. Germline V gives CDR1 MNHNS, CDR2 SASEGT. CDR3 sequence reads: CASSPGPDRAKQYF. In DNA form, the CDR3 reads TGTGCCAGCAGCCCGGGCCCCGACAGGGCCAAGCAGTACTTC.

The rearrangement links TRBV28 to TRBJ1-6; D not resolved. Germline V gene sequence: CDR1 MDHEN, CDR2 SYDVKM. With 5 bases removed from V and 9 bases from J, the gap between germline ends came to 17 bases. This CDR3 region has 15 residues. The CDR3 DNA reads TGTGCCAGCAGTCCCCCCCATGGGAGCAGTTCACCCCTCCACTTT. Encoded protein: CASSPPHGSSSPLHF.

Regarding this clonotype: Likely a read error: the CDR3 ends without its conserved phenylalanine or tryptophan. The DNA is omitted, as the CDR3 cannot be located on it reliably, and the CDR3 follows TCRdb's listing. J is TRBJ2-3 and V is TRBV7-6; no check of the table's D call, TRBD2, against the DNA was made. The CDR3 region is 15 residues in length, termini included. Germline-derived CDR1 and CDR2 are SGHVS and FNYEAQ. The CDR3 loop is CASSLERTYEQYFGP.

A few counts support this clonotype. CDR3 in amino acids: CASSQGQGVGEQFF. The CDR3 coding sequence is TGTGCCAGCAGCCAGGGACAGGGGGTCGGCGAGCAGTTCTTC. The chain combines TRBV7-4 with TRBJ2-1; 11 bases line up with TRBD1. Germline trimming cut 5 bases from V and 10 bases from J; bases unmatched to any gene: 7. This CDR3 comprises 14 residues. Germline assignment: CDR1 SGHVT and CDR2 SQSDAQ.

The CDR3 sequence is CASSLIWARTEKPGSEQYF. CDR3 nucleotides: TGTGCCAGCAGCTTAATTTGGGCCCGGACAGAAAAACCTGGGAGCGAGCAGTACTTC. V usage is TRBV7-9 and J usage is TRBJ2-1; perhaps TRBD1 as D (6 bases). The tail of the sequence fits TRBJ2-7 better, so the J call may be wrong. In germline, CDR1 is SEHNR, CDR2 FQNEAQ (reference sequence). CDR3 length equals 19 residues.

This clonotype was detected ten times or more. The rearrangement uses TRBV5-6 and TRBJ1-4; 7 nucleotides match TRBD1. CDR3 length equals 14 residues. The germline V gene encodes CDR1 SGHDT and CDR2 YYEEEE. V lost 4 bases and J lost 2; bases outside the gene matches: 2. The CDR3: CASSPGGTNEKLFF. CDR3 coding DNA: TGTGCCAGCAGCCCAGGGGGGACTAATGAAAAACTGTTTTTT.